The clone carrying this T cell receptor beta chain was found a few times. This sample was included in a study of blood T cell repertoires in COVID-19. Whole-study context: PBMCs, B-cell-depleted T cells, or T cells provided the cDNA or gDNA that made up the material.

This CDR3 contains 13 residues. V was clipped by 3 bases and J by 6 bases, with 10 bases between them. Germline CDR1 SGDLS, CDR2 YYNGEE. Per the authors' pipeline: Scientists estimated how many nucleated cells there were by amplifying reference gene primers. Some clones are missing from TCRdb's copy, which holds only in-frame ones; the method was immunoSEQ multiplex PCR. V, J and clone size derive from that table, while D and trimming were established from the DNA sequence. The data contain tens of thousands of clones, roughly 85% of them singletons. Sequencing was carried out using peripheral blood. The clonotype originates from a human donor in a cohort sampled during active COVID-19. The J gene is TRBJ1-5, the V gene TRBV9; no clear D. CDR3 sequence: CASSGPPGQPQHF. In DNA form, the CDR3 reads TGTGCCAGCAGCGGCCCCCCAGGTCAGCCCCAGCATTTT.